This TCR beta chain was identified in a study of human T cells and chemical hapten exposure (dated by TCRdb to the early 2020s). Turning to the overall study: The libraries were sequenced as a pool, and the TCR yield per sample differed mostly because of small variations in library volumes within the pool. Both TCR alpha and TCR beta chains were sequenced from each blood RNA sample. This study followed changes in the peripheral blood TCR repertoire in vivo during primary and secondary sensitization of alopecia patients to the hapten diphenylcyclopropenone (DPC).

The time point label here, explained by the study, means: healthy volunteer bleed at 6 weeks. Unfractionated whole blood was collected in Tempus Blood RNA tubes, and total RNA was extracted from that blood. About five healthy volunteers were used as TCR sequencing controls and were bled at day 0, 2 weeks and 6 weeks. The sample holds many counts of this clonotype. The antigen this receptor binds is unknown. Per-nucleotide qualities are absent, and no much larger clonotype sits a single base away. The CDR3 runs 13 residues from the cysteine to the phenylalanine. This entry keeps only the CDR3 DNA: 39 bases, framed from base 1. Cut back by 7 bases and 5 bases, the V and J ends lie 15 bases apart. Taken from the germline V gene, the CDR1 and CDR2 loops are MNHEY and SVGAGI. The library was made by RACE. Sequencing used a NextSeq 500. Library preparation attached unique molecular identifiers to individual cDNA molecules for quantitative, reproducible TCR counting. As for the original processing: A median of about 87,000 TCRs per sample was observed, with a range of about 20,000 to 750,000. V, J and CDR3 annotation of the TCR reads was carried out using the Decombinator software suite. For PS versus PT1 abundance plots, all samples were subsampled to the same number of TCRs (28,000). TCRs were defined as expanded if absent before sensitization and observed at least eight times at the 2-week time point. TCRdb took the public reads, trimmed them with fastp at Q25, ran MiXCR for clone calling and kept in-frame beta chains. Every entry covers one CDR3 protein and lists the most common genes and DNA from its rows. These V and J calls originate from TCRdb's pipeline instead of the authors' own analysis. This sample gives about 77,000 distinct CDR3 sequences in total; over 6.5% of them show up just once. Less than 2% of the sample is taken by the ten largest.

Paper-wide results and their limitations: DPC sensitization did not change the number of TCRs with a frequency above 1 in 1000, and there was no evidence of changes in global repertoire structure. Repeated subsampling changed both the strength of the expansion versus patch-test correlation and the threshold at which the correlation became significant.

Material: whole blood. Recombination joined TRBV6-5 with TRBJ2-7; the D assignment is uncertain and may be TRBD1 or TRBD2, with 6 bases supporting each. This receptor was obtained from a female donor in good health. Some clones in this sample may be carry-over from other donors' samples. CDR3 protein: CASTPVGGHEQYF. The DNA sequence reads TGTGCCAGCACCCCCGTCGGGGGCCACGAGCAGTACTTC.